This record covers a single TCR beta chain. The assay was immunoSEQ multiplex PCR, and TCRdb's table has in-frame clones only and misses some. The repertoire holds over 200,000 clones, with 84% as singletons. This record comes from a study of blood T cell repertoires in COVID-19. Per the germline V gene, CDR1 is GTSNPN and CDR2 is SVGIG (reference sequence). V lost 0 bases and J lost 3, with 8 bases in between. The CDR3 contains 14 residues. The clonotype comes from a man in his forties who had recovered from COVID-19. V gene TRBV30 combines with J gene TRBJ1-4; perhaps TRBD1 as D (6 bases). Sequenced material: peripheral blood. The CDR3 reads CAWSVSGANEKLFF. The DNA for the CDR3 is TGTGCCTGGAGTGTATCAGGGGCTAATGAAAAACTGTTTTTT.